This T cell receptor (beta chain) was sequenced in a study of blood T cell repertoires in COVID-19. The CDR3 runs 15 residues. Germline V lookup: CDR1 LNHDA, CDR2 SQIVND (reference sequence). V lost 5 bases, J lost 0 bases, and 12 bases lay in between. Produced via immunoSEQ multiplex PCR; TCRdb's table is partial and in-frame only. The table lists some 97,000 clones, about 86% of them singletons. V is TRBV19 and J is TRBJ2-3; D is possibly TRBD1 (5 bases). This clonotype originated in a woman aged 50 to 65 who had recovered from COVID-19. The sequenced material came from PBMCs or T cells enriched from blood (not recorded which). The DNA of the CDR3 is TGTGCCAGTAGTCGATCCAGGGCGAGCACAGATACGCAGTATTTT. It is translated as CASSRSRASTDTQYF.